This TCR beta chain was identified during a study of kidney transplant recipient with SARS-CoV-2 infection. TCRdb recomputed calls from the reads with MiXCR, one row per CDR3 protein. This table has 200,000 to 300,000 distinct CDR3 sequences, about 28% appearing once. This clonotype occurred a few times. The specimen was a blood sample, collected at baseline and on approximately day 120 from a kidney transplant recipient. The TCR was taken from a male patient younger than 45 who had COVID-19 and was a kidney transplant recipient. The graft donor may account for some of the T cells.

The CDR3, as DNA: TGCGCCAGCAGCTCCGGGCTAGCGGGAGATCATACGCAGTATTTT. Translating gives CASSSGLAGDHTQYF. The chain joins TRBV10-1 to TRBJ2-3, with 10 bases matching TRBD2. Germline lookup yields CDR1 WNHNN and CDR2 SYGVQD (reference sequence). The CDR3 totals 15 residues. Trimming took 6 bases from V and 7 from J; bases not matched to a gene: 10.